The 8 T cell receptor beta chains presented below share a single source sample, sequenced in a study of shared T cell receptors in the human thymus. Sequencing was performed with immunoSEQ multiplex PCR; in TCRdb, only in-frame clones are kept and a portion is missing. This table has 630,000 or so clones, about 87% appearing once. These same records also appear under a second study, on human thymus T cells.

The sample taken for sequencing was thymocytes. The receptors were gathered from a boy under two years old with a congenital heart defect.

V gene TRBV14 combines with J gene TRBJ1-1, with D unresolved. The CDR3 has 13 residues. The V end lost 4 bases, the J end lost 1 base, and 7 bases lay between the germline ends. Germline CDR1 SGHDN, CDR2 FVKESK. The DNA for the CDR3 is TGTGCCAGCAGCCTTACACCGAACACTGAAGCTTTCTTT. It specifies CASSLTPNTEAFF.

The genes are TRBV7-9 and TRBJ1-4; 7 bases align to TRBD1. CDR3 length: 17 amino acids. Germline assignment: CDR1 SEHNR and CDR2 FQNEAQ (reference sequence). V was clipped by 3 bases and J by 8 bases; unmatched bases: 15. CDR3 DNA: TGTGCCAGCAGCTTCGCCTGGACAGGTCGAATTGGGGAAAAACTGTTTTTT. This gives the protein CASSFAWTGRIGEKLFF. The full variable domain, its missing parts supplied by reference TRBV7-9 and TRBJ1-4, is DTGVSQNPRHKITKRGQNVTFRCDPISEHNRLYWYRQTLGQGPEFLTYFQNEAQLEKSRLLSDRFSAERPKGSFSTLEIQRTEQGDSAMYLCASSFAWTGRIGEKLFFGSGTQLSVL.

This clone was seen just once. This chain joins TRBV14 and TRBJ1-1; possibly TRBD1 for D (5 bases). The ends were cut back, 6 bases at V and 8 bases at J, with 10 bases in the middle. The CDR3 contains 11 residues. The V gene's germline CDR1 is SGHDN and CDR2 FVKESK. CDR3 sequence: CASRKGREAFF. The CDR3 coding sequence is TGTGCCAGCAGGAAGGGGAGGGAAGCTTTCTTT.

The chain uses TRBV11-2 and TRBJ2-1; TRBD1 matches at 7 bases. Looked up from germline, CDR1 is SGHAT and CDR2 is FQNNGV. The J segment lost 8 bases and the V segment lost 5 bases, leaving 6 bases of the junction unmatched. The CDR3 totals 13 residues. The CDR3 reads CASSATGLHEQFF. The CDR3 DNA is TGTGCCAGCAGCGCGACAGGGCTCCATGAGCAGTTCTTC.

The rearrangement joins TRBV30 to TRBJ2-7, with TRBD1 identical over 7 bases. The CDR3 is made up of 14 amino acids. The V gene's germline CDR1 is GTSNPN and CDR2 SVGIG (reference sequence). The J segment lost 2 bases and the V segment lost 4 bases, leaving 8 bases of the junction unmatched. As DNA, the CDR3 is TGTGCCTGGACTCCGGGACAGATAACCTACGAGCAGTACTTC. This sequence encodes CAWTPGQITYEQYF.

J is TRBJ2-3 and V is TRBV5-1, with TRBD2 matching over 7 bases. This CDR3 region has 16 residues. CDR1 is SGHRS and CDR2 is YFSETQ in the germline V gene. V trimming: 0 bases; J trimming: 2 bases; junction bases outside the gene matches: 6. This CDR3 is CASSLVGGGVTDTQYF. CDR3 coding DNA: TGCGCCAGCAGCTTGGTCGGGGGAGGGGTCACAGATACGCAGTATTTT.

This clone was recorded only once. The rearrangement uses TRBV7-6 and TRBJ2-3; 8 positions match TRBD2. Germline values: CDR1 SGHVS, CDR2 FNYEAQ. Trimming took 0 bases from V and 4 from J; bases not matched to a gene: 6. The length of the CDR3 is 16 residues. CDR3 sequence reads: CASSLALSGSSDTQYF. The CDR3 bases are TGTGCCAGCAGCTTAGCGCTGAGCGGGAGTTCAGATACGCAGTATTTT.

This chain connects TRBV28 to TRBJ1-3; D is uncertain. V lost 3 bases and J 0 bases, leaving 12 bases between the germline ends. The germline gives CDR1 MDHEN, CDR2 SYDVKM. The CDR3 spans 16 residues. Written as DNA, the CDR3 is TGTGCCAGCAGTTTTGCCAGGTTTTTCTCTGGAAACACCATATATTTT. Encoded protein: CASSFARFFSGNTIYF. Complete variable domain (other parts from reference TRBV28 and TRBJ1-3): DVKVTQSSRYLVKRTGEKVFLECVQDMDHENMFWYRQDPGLGLRLIYFSYDVKMKEKGDIPEGYSVSREKKERFSLILESASTNQTSMYLCASSFARFFSGNTIYFGEGSWLTVV.